This T cell receptor (beta chain) originates from a study of cytomegalovirus exposure and HLA in healthy donors. General study points: The study designated about 180 TCR beta chains cytomegalovirus-associated.

The CDR3 has 16 residues. The germline V gene has CDR1 SGHDT and CDR2 YYEEEE. Trimming removed 4 bases from V and 6 bases from J; junction bases left unmatched: 5. 60 Vbeta and 13 Jbeta primers were used in PCR. Produced via immunoSEQ multiplex PCR; TCRdb's table is partial and in-frame only. The repertoire holds approximately 170,000 clones, with roughly 79% as singletons. Donors sampled were nominally healthy, though unrecorded immune exposures were likely. About this clone: The target antigen is unknown.

The sample was PBMCs. The chain has TRBV5-6 and TRBJ2-2; TRBD2 matches 14 bases. The clonotype originates from a man in his forties or fifties in good health and CMV-seronegative. CDR3 sequence: CASSPGLAGVSGELFF. CDR3 DNA sequence: TGTGCCAGCAGCCCGGGACTAGCGGGAGTCTCCGGGGAGCTGTTTTTT.